These 10 T cell receptor beta chains originate from one sample sequenced in a study of T cell repertoires in cytomegalovirus infection. Via MiXCR, TCRdb re-called the reads, giving one row per CDR3 protein. The data show fewer than 250,000 distinct CDR3 sequences, 9% to 15% seen once. The sequenced material came from PBMCs. The receptors were gathered from a human donor in good health (CMV status not recorded). Some clones in this sample may be carry-over from other donors' samples.

This clonotype was seen more than once but under ten times. V gene TRBV5-1 combines with J gene TRBJ2-1; 9 bases line up with TRBD1. CDR1 and CDR2 (germline): SGHRS, YFSETQ. The CDR3 length is 13 residues. Losses at the gene ends were 5 bases for V and 6 bases for J; bases not matched to a gene: 3. The CDR3 sequence is CASSQGQGNEQFF. Here the CDR3 DNA reads TGCGCCAGCAGTCAGGGACAGGGCAATGAGCAGTTCTTC.

This clonotype was found many times. V is TRBV6-1 and J is TRBJ1-5; a weak D match, TRBD1 (5 bases). The germline V gene has CDR1 MNHNS and CDR2 SASEGT. This CDR3 region has 14 residues. V shed 1 base and J shed 1 base, with 5 bases lying between them. The DNA for the CDR3 is TGTGCCAGCAGTGAAGACAGGAGCAATCAGCCCCAGCATTTT. Translating gives CASSEDRSNQPQHF.

This clonotype was counted many times. CDR3: CASRVTGLSTGELFF. The CDR3, as DNA: TGTGCCAGTAGGGTTACAGGGTTGAGCACCGGGGAGCTGTTTTTT. The genes are TRBV19 and TRBJ2-2; possibly TRBD1 for D (6 bases). Deletions cut 6 bases from V and 4 bases from J, with 15 bases between. Germline CDR1 reads LNHDA; CDR2 reads SQIVND (reference sequence). CDR3 length: 15 residues.

This clonotype appeared many times. The chain carries TRBV7-2 and TRBJ2-3, with 11 bases matching TRBD1. This CDR3 has 15 amino acids. J was trimmed by 3 bases and V by 4 bases; bases with no gene match: 3. From germline, CDR1 is SGHTA and CDR2 FQGNSA. As DNA, the CDR3 is TGTGCCAGCAGCTGGACAGGGGGCTGGACAGATACGCAGTATTTT. This gives the protein CASSWTGGWTDTQYF.

This clonotype has a count of ten or more. This chain uses TRBV6-1 with TRBJ2-1; possible D gene TRBD2, 6 bases. Germline CDR1 and CDR2: MNHNS and SASEGT. The CDR3 is 15 amino acids. V lost 6 bases, J lost 0 bases, and 12 bases lay in between. The CDR3 sequence: CASSEPGVSYNEQFF. The DNA for the CDR3 is TGTGCCAGCAGCGAACCGGGAGTCTCCTACAATGAGCAGTTCTTC.

This clonotype was observed a few times. The chain is built from TRBV10-3 and TRBJ2-5, with a tentative D call TRBD2 (7 bases). The CDR3 is 15 amino acids. CDR1 is ENHRY and CDR2 is SYGVKD in the germline V gene. The V end was cut by 2 bases, the J end by 4 bases, with 14 bases between. CDR3 sequence: CAISEGGGAGETQYF. The CDR3 bases are TGTGCCATCAGTGAGGGGGGGGGGGCTGGAGAGACCCAGTACTTC.

This clonotype was detected many times. The chain uses TRBV5-1 and TRBJ1-2; 7 positions agree with TRBD1. J was trimmed by 10 bases and V by 4 bases; bases with no gene match: 13. Germline CDR1 and CDR2: SGHRS and YFSETQ. This CDR3 is 14 amino acids long. CDR3 region: CASSPQTGTAIYTF. The CDR3, as DNA: TGCGCCAGCAGCCCACAGACAGGGACGGCTATCTACACCTTC.

This chain joins TRBV10-3 and TRBJ2-4; D not resolved. Trimming took 0 bases from V and 4 from J, leaving 13 bases between them. CDR1 is ENHRY and CDR2 is SYGVKD in the germline V gene. The CDR3 contains 16 residues. The CDR3 protein is CAISESIRAGKNIQYF. CDR3 nucleotide sequence: TGTGCCATCAGTGAGTCGATCCGGGCAGGAAAAAACATTCAGTACTTC.

This chain joins TRBV6-6 and TRBJ2-2, with D hard to call. The V and J ends lost 6 bases and 10 bases respectively, with 15 bases between them. Looked up from germline, CDR1 is MNHNY and CDR2 is SVGAGI (reference sequence). The CDR3 runs 13 residues. CDR3: CASSGPPTEELFF. The CDR3, as DNA: TGTGCCAGCAGCGGACCCCCTACTGAGGAGCTGTTTTTT.

Only a few counts were recorded for this clonotype. The CDR3 nucleotides read TGTGCCAGCAGTGACTCGCTCCTGGACAGGGGAAAGTCGGACGAGCAGTACTTC. As protein: CASSDSLLDRGKSDEQYF. The rearrangement joins TRBV6-4 to TRBJ2-7, with 9 bases matching TRBD1. CDR1 is MRHNA and CDR2 is SNTAGT in the germline V gene. Germline trimming cut 0 bases from V and 5 bases from J; bases unmatched to any gene: 14. This CDR3 contains 18 residues.